The rows below give T cell receptor beta chains drawn from one sample of a study of cytomegalovirus exposure and HLA in healthy donors. Profiled with immunoSEQ multiplex PCR; TCRdb holds only in-frame clones, not every one. The profile shows over 150,000 clones, 65% to 85% of them singletons. Material: PBMCs. All receptors derive from a woman aged 35 to 49 in good health and CMV-seropositive. Both conserved end residues are part of each CDR3. The D gene is left open where the match is weak. Clone size is shown for a subset of rows, as once, few, many or a class of expanded clone.

V gene	D gene	J gene	clone size	CDR3 protein	CDR3 DNA
TRBV28	TRBD2	TRBJ2-5	-	CASSSNREEVRTQYF	TGTGCCAGCTCGTCCAACCGGGAGGAAGTGAGGACCCAGTACTTC
TRBV6-5	-	TRBJ1-5	-	CASTGAIDQPQHF	TGTGCCAGCACCGGAGCCATCGATCAGCCCCAGCATTTT
TRBV28	TRBD1	TRBJ1-2	once	CASSRDRGRGGYTF	TGTGCCAGCAGTAGGGACAGGGGGCGCGGGGGCTACACCTTC
TRBV28	TRBD2	TRBJ2-1	-	CATIAGEGEQFF	TGTGCCACCATAGCGGGAGAGGGTGAGCAGTTCTTC
TRBV14	TRBD1	TRBJ2-7	few	CASSRGGTGVYEQYF	TGTGCCAGCAGCCGGGGCGGGACAGGGGTCTACGAGCAGTACTTC
TRBV5-4	TRBD2	TRBJ2-3	-	CASSATLAGGTDTQYF	TGTGCCAGCAGCGCCACACTAGCGGGGGGCACAGATACGCAGTATTTT
TRBV10-3	TRBD1	TRBJ1-1	-	CAISEGTGGSTEAFF	TGTGCCATCAGTGAAGGGACAGGGGGAAGCACTGAAGCTTTCTTT
TRBV18	TRBD2	TRBJ2-1	-	CASSLQRLAGGHDEQFF	TGTGCCAGCTCACTCCAGAGGCTAGCGGGAGGTCACGATGAGCAGTTCTTC
TRBV6-1	TRBD2	TRBJ2-7	few	CASSGRLAGGLIRSYEQYF	TGTGCCAGCAGTGGCCGACTAGCGGGGGGTCTTATCAGAAGCTACGAGCAGTACTTC
TRBV29-1	-	TRBJ1-5	-	CSVGRDNQPQHF	TGCAGCGTTGGACGGGACAATCAGCCCCAGCATTTT
TRBV9	TRBD2	TRBJ2-7	-	CASSEPSGRLTYEQYF	TGTGCCAGCAGCGAGCCTAGCGGGAGATTGACCTACGAGCAGTACTTC
TRBV5-1	-	TRBJ1-4	-	CASSLEGGGNEKLFF	TGCGCCAGCAGCTTGGAGGGAGGGGGTAATGAAAAACTGTTTTTT
TRBV11-2	TRBD2	TRBJ2-4	-	CASSLTGLAGGIQYF	TGTGCCAGCAGCTTAACGGGACTAGCGGGGGGGATTCAGTACTTC
TRBV6-5	TRBD1	TRBJ1-4	-	CASSFQGAANEKLFF	TGTGCCAGCAGCTTTCAGGGGGCAGCTAATGAAAAACTGTTTTTT
TRBV28	TRBD1	TRBJ1-2	-	CASSRQGGYGYTF	TGTGCCAGCAGTAGACAGGGGGGGTATGGCTACACCTTC
TRBV19	TRBD1	TRBJ1-5	few	CASSIGRPGQGFYQPQHF	TGTGCCAGTAGTATAGGAAGACCGGGACAGGGTTTCTATCAGCCCCAGCATTTT
TRBV2	TRBD1	TRBJ2-5	few	CASSSGTGGPETQYF	TGTGCCAGCAGTTCCGGGACAGGGGGCCCAGAGACCCAGTACTTC
TRBV11-2	-	TRBJ1-1	-	CASSSPPGTEAFF	TGTGCCAGCAGCTCCCCTCCGGGCACTGAAGCTTTCTTT
TRBV19	TRBD2	TRBJ2-2	-	CASSIGLAGGRTGELFF	TGTGCCAGTAGTATAGGACTAGCGGGGGGGCGCACCGGGGAGCTGTTTTTT
TRBV2	-	TRBJ1-3	few	CASSAGEKNTIYF	TGTGCCAGCAGCGCAGGGGAGAAGAACACCATATATTTT
TRBV13	TRBD2	TRBJ2-3	few	CASSSFLAGGGADTQYF	TGTGCCAGCAGCTCCTTCCTAGCGGGAGGGGGGGCAGATACGCAGTATTTT
TRBV2	-	TRBJ1-5	few	CASSPWTETVNQPQHF	TGTGCCAGCAGTCCCTGGACAGAGACAGTCAATCAGCCCCAGCATTTT
TRBV29-1	TRBD2	TRBJ2-3	-	CNVAGASGGTDTQYF	TGCAACGTTGCCGGGGCTAGCGGGGGCACAGATACGCAGTATTTT
TRBV18	TRBD1	TRBJ1-2	-	CASSPNSGTGLDGYTF	TGTGCCAGCTCACCAAACTCTGGGACAGGGCTGGATGGCTACACCTTC
TRBV4-3	-	TRBJ2-1	-	CASSQFRGAGEQFF	TGCGCCAGCAGCCAATTTCGGGGGGCAGGGGAGCAGTTCTTC
TRBV11-2	TRBD1	TRBJ1-2	-	CASSPDLQGAKGYTF	TGTGCCAGCAGCCCGGATCTACAGGGGGCGAAGGGCTACACCTTC
TRBV5-1	TRBD2	TRBJ2-5	-	CASSLGTRPQETQYF	TGCGCCAGCAGCTTGGGGACTAGGCCCCAAGAGACCCAGTACTTC
TRBV13	TRBD2	TRBJ2-7	-	CASSPSGGFAYEQYF	TGTGCCAGCAGCCCTAGCGGGGGGTTCGCCTACGAGCAGTACTTC
TRBV18	-	TRBJ1-5	few	CASSPATNSNQPQHF	TGTGCCAGCTCACCAGCGACAAATAGCAATCAGCCCCAGCATTTT
TRBV6-5	TRBD1	TRBJ2-3	once	CASRWDRKSTDTQYF	TGTGCCAGCAGATGGGACAGGAAAAGCACAGATACGCAGTATTTT
TRBV6-5	-	TRBJ1-2	few	CASSFGQSGYTF	TGTGCCAGCAGTTTCGGACAGAGTGGCTACACCTTC
TRBV10-3	TRBD2	TRBJ2-5	-	CAVSGLAGEETQYF	TGTGCCGTATCAGGCCTAGCGGGAGAAGAGACCCAGTACTTC
TRBV21-1	-	TRBJ1-2	-	CASSKGTGDNYGYTF	TGTGCCAGCAGCAAAGGGACAGGAGATAACTATGGCTACACCTTC
TRBV19	-	TRBJ1-2	once	CASSTPDDRFYGYTF	TGTGCCAGTAGCACTCCTGATGACAGATTCTATGGCTACACCTTC
TRBV4-3	-	TRBJ1-1	-	CASSQGQGFGNTEAFF	TGCGCCAGCAGCCAAGGTCAGGGGTTTGGGAACACTGAAGCTTTCTTT
TRBV11-2	-	TRBJ2-7	-	CASSLGLGHQQYF	TGTGCCAGCAGCTTAGGTCTTGGCCATCAGCAGTACTTC
TRBV2	TRBD1	TRBJ1-1	-	CASSYRGKNTEAFF	TGTGCCAGCAGCTACAGGGGGAAGAACACTGAAGCTTTCTTT
TRBV7-2	TRBD2	TRBJ2-1	once	CASSLSSGGYNEQFF	TGTGCCAGCAGCCTTTCTAGCGGGGGGTACAATGAGCAGTTCTTC
TRBV5-5	-	TRBJ2-3	-	CASSLVNTQYF	TGTGCCAGCAGCCTAGTAAATACGCAGTATTTT
TRBV7-9	TRBD1	TRBJ1-1	-	CASSPGTGFAEAFF	TGTGCCAGCAGCCCCGGGACAGGGTTCGCTGAAGCTTTCTTT
TRBV7-9	TRBD2	TRBJ2-3	few	CSSTLGTSGITDTQYF	TGTTCCAGCACCCTGGGGACTAGCGGGATCACAGATACGCAGTATTTT
TRBV30	TRBD1	TRBJ2-2	-	CAWSGDRTNTGELFF	TGTGCCTGGAGTGGGGACAGGACGAACACCGGGGAGCTGTTTTTT
TRBV4-3	-	TRBJ2-1	-	CASSQDGLIYNEQFF	TGCGCCAGCAGCCAAGACGGACTCATCTACAATGAGCAGTTCTTC
TRBV5-4	-	TRBJ1-2	-	CASSLRGLDGYTF	TGTGCCAGCAGCTTGCGGGGGTTGGATGGCTACACCTTC
TRBV27	TRBD2	TRBJ2-3	-	CASSIAGGLSTDTQYF	TGTGCCAGCAGTATAGCGGGAGGGCTTAGCACAGATACGCAGTATTTT
TRBV5-1	-	TRBJ2-5	-	CASSLETGQETQYF	TGCGCCAGCAGCTTGGAGACAGGCCAAGAGACCCAGTACTTC
TRBV5-1	TRBD1	TRBJ1-2	-	CASTADGTGWNGYTF	TGCGCCAGCACCGCAGATGGGACAGGCTGGAATGGCTACACCTTC
TRBV27	-	TRBJ1-1	-	CASSSVNTEAFF	TGTGCCAGCAGTTCGGTGAACACTGAAGCTTTCTTT
TRBV7-2	-	TRBJ2-7	-	CASSLGGLTTYEQYF	TGTGCCAGCAGCTTAGGGGGGCTTACTACCTACGAGCAGTACTTC
TRBV18	TRBD1	TRBJ1-2	-	CASSSDLQGASYGYTF	TGTGCCAGCTCATCCGATTTACAGGGGGCTAGCTATGGCTACACCTTC
TRBV2	-	TRBJ1-1	-	CASSWQVTVTEAFF	TGTGCCAGCAGTTGGCAGGTCACAGTCACTGAAGCTTTCTTT
TRBV7-8	-	TRBJ2-1	-	CASSLGGVNEQFF	TGTGCCAGCAGCTTAGGGGGGGTGAATGAGCAGTTCTTC
TRBV18	-	TRBJ2-3	-	CASSEYSGDTQYF	TGTGCCAGCTCCGAATATAGCGGAGATACGCAGTATTTT
TRBV28	TRBD2	TRBJ2-7	-	CASSSSGTTRYEQYF	TGTGCCAGCAGTTCCTCCGGGACTACAAGATACGAGCAGTACTTC
TRBV4-1	TRBD2	TRBJ2-3	-	CASSWPRRLAGGGSTDTQYF	TGCGCCAGCAGCTGGCCTCGTCGACTAGCGGGGGGCGGGAGCACAGATACGCAGTATTTT
TRBV30	-	TRBJ1-1	-	CAWSVTANTEAFF	TGTGCCTGGAGTGTGACAGCAAACACTGAAGCTTTCTTT
TRBV11-2	TRBD1	TRBJ1-2	-	CASSLEGGQALYGYTF	TGTGCCAGCAGCTTAGAAGGGGGACAGGCTCTATATGGCTACACCTTC
TRBV5-1	TRBD2	TRBJ2-1	-	CASSPILAGGGNEQFF	TGCGCCAGCAGCCCTATACTAGCGGGAGGTGGTAATGAGCAGTTCTTC
TRBV5-6	-	TRBJ1-2	-	CASSLGQGNYGYTF	TGTGCCAGCAGCTTGGGGCAGGGTAACTATGGCTACACCTTC
TRBV19	-	TRBJ1-4	few	CASRADREREKLFF	TGTGCCAGTCGGGCCGACCGGGAGAGGGAAAAACTGTTTTTT